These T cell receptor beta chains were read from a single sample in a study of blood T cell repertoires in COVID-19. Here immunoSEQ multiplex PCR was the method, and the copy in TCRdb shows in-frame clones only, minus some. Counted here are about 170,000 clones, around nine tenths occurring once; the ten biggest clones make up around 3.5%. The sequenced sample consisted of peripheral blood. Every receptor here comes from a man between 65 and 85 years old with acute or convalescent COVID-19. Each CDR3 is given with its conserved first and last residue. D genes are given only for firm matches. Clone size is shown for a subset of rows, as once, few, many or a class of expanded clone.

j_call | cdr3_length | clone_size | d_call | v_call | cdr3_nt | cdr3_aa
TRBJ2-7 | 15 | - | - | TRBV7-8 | TGTGCCAGCAGCTTAGTCGGGGATCCAGAGAACGAGCAGTACTTC | CASSLVGDPENEQYF
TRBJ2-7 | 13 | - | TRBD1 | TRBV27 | TGTGCCACCCATCGGACAGGGAGTTACGAGCAGTACTTC | CATHRTGSYEQYF
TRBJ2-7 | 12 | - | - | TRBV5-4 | TGTGCCAGCAGCTTTACAGGGACAAAGCAGTACTTC | CASSFTGTKQYF
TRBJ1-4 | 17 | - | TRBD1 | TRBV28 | TGTGCCACCGGGACAGCCAACCCACTGGAGACTAATGAAAAACTGTTTTTT | CATGTANPLETNEKLFF
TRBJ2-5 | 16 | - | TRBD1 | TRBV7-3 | TGTGCCAGCAGCTTAACCGCGGCAGGGGGCTGGGAGACCCAGTACTTC | CASSLTAAGGWETQYF
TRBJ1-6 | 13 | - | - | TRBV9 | TGTGCCAGCAGCCCAGCAGGCGCTTCACCCCTCCACTTT | CASSPAGASPLHF
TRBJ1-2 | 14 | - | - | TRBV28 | TGTGCCAGCAGTTTCGTAGACAGACCTAATGGCTACACCTTC | CASSFVDRPNGYTF
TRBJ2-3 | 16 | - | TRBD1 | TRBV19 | TGTGCCAGTAGTATTGCGGGACAGGGCTACGGAGATACGCAGTATTTT | CASSIAGQGYGDTQYF
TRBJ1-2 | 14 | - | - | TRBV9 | TGTGCCAGCAGCGTAGCTATGGCAGAGGGTGGCTACACCTTC | CASSVAMAEGGYTF
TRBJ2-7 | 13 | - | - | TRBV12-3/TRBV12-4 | TGTGCCAGCAGTTTTGACAGTACGATCGAGCAGTACTTC | CASSFDSTIEQYF
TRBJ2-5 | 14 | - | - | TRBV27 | TGTGCCAGCAGTTTATTGGGGGCAGGAGAGACCCAGTACTTC | CASSLLGAGETQYF
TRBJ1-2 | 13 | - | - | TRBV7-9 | TGTGCCAGCAGCTTATCACGGGAATATGGCTACACCTTC | CASSLSREYGYTF
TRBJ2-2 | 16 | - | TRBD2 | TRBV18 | TGTGCCAGCTCCCCACCGGGACTAGTGGACACCGGGGAGCTGTTTTTT | CASSPPGLVDTGELFF
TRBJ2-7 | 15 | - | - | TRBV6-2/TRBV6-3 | TGTGCCAGCAGTTACTCGTGGCTCGGGTCCTACGAGCAGTACTTC | CASSYSWLGSYEQYF
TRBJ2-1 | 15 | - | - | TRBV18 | TGTGCCAGCTCATCGGACAGGGAGGGAGGTTATGAGCAGTTCTTC | CASSSDREGGYEQFF
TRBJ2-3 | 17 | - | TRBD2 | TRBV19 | TGTGCCAGTAGTCAGCTCGGGACTAGCGGGATGTACGGTACGCAGTATTTT | CASSQLGTSGMYGTQYF
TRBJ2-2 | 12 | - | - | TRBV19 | TGTGCCACCCGAATCTCAGCCGGGGAGCTGTTTTTT | CATRISAGELFF
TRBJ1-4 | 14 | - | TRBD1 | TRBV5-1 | TGCGCCAGCAGCTTGGGACAGGGGTTTGAAAAACTGTTTTTT | CASSLGQGFEKLFF
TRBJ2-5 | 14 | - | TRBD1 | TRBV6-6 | TGTGCCAGCAGTTACCGGGACAGAGGAGAGACCCAGTACTTC | CASSYRDRGETQYF
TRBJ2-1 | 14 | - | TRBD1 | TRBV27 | TGTGCCAGCAAACACCGGGACAGATCCGATGAGCAGTTCTTC | CASKHRDRSDEQFF
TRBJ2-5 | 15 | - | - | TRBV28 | TGTGCCAGCAGTGGTCGAGGCAGGGGTTTCGAGACCCAGTACTTC | CASSGRGRGFETQYF
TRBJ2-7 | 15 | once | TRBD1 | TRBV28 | TGTGCCAGCAGTTTCGGGGGGACAGGGACCTACGAGCAGTACTTC | CASSFGGTGTYEQYF
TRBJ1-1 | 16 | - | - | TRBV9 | TGTGCCAGCAGCGTAGCACCCGACAGGCCGAACACTGAAGCTTTCTTT | CASSVAPDRPNTEAFF
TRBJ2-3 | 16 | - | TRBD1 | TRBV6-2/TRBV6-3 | TGTGCCAGCAGTTACTCCCGGACAGGGTCGGCAGATACGCAGTATTTT | CASSYSRTGSADTQYF
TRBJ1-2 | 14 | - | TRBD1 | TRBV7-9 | TGTGCCAGCAACCTAGGGGGCTCTAACTATGGCTACACCTTC | CASNLGGSNYGYTF
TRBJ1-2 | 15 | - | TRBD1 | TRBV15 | TGTGCCACCAGCCTTAGGACAGGGACTAACTATGGCTACACCTTC | CATSLRTGTNYGYTF
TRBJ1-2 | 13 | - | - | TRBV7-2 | TGTGCCAGCAGCTTAAGTAATCTGCGCGGCTACACCTTC | CASSLSNLRGYTF
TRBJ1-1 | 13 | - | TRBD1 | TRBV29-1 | TGCAGCGTGGGGGACAGGGTGGACACTGAAGCTTTCTTT | CSVGDRVDTEAFF
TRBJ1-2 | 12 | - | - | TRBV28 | TGTGCCAGCACGCCCGGGGTAGGTGGCTACACCTTC | CASTPGVGGYTF
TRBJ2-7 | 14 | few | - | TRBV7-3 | TGTGCCAGCAGCCCGCAGGGGTTACTGGGAGAGCAGTACTTC | CASSPQGLLGEQYF
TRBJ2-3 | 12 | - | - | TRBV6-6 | TGTGCCAGCAGTTCCGCAGGGACTCCGCAGTATTTT | CASSSAGTPQYF
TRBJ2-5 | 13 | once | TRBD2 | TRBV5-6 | TGTGCCAGCAGCTTGTTAGCGGGAGAGACCCAGTACTTC | CASSLLAGETQYF
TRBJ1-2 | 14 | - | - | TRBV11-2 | TGTGCCAGCAGCCCAGCCCCCAGGTTCGTCGGCTACACCTTC | CASSPAPRFVGYTF
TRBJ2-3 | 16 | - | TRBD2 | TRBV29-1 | TGCAGCGTTGGGACTAGCGGGAGGCTTAGCACAGATACGCAGTATTTT | CSVGTSGRLSTDTQYF
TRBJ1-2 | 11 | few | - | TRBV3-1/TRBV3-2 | TGTGCCAGCAGCAGGAGAGCTGGCTACACCTTC | CASSRRAGYTF
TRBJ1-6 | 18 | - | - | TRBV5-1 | TGCGCCAGCAGCCTCCGAGGGGACTCACCAGAGGGTCCATCACCCCTCCACTTT | CASSLRGDSPEGPSPLHF
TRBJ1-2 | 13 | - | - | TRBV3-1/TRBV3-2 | TGTGCCAGCAGCTCAGGGCCCGCTTGGGGCTACACCTTC | CASSSGPAWGYTF
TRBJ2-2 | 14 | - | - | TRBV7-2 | TGTGCCAGCAGCCCAGGGGGGACGACCGGGGAGCTGTTTTTT | CASSPGGTTGELFF
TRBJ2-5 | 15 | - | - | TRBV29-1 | TGCAGCGTTGAGAGGGTGCAGTTGGAACAAGAGACCCAGTACTTC | CSVERVQLEQETQYF
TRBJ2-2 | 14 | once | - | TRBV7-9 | TGTGCCAGCAGCTTATACGGGGGGCTGAGAGAGCTGTTTTTT | CASSLYGGLRELFF
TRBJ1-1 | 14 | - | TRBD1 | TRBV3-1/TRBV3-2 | TGTGCCAGCAGCCCTCGAGGGACAGGGATTGAAGCTTTCTTT | CASSPRGTGIEAFF
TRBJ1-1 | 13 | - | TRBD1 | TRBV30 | TGTGCCTGGAGGATGACAGGGGACACTGAAGCTTTCTTT | CAWRMTGDTEAFF
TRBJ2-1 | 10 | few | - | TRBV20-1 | TGCAGTGCTAGGAGGCTTATGGAGTTCTTC | CSARRLMEFF